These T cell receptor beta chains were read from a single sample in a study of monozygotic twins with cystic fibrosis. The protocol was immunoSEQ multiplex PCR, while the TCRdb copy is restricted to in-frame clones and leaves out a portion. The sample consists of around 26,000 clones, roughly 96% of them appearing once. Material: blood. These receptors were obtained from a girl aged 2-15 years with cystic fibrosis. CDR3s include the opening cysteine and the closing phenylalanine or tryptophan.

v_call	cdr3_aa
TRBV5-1	CASRWGQLDEKLFF
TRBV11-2	CASSLKETQYF
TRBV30	CAHELGNTIYF
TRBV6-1	CASSDRLAGAYNEQFF
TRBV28	CASKVSGGNTIYF
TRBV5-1	CASSRQGSTEAFF
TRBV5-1	CASSLRAVQETQYF
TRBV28	CASRGGPTIYF
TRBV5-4	CASSSRADFRGGDEQYF
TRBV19	CASSIYFGVEQYF
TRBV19	CASSISPSGMTDTQYF
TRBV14	CASSFRTSGRSLIEQYF
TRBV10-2	CASSEVGTDTQYF
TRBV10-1	CASSPDGGEQYF
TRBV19	CASSFLSSSPEAFF
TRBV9	CASSRQPYNEQFF
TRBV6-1	CASSGASGYGYTF
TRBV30	CAWRQHGGSYEQYF
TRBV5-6	CASTIFRTSGSSYNEQFF
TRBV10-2	CASSGRVGQPQHF
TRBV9	CASSVAGGTYNEQFF
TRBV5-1	CASSVRAKDTQYF
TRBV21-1	CASSKKRERLNEQFF
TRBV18	CASSPTSGGRLSETQYF
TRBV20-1	CSARPGNTIYF
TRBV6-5	CASSFGTSWNEQYF
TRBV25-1	CASSENPGTTYEQYF
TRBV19	CASSSGFRRAGNTIYF
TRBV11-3	CASSVGETSVPPYEQYF
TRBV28	CALSNSGGGAAQPQHF
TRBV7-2	CASSSHRGLLHF
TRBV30	CAWSVFDTEAFF
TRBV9	CASSVDRGAYGYTF